This TCR beta chain is drawn from a study of siplizumab effects on memory and regulatory T cells. General study points: In the presence of siplizumab, alloreactive sequences traceable to unstimulated CD4+ memory cells were significantly reduced. Major contributors to the alloresponse seemed to be naive T cells, which also appeared more diverse than memory cells.

Per individual sample, 80,000 to 100,000 TCR templates were assayed. The method was immunoSEQ multiplex PCR; TCRdb's version includes in-frame clones alone and lacks a portion of them. The sample lists 85,000 to 130,000 clones, more than 85% occurring once. This clone was seen a few times. Its target is unknown. The germline V gene encodes CDR1 SGHTA and CDR2 FQGNSA. V shed 3 bases and J shed 5 bases, with 10 bases lying between them. The length of the CDR3 is 13 residues. Material for sequencing was Tregs sorted from blood. V usage is TRBV7-2 and J usage is TRBJ2-5, with D perhaps matching TRBD2 (5 bases). The TCR comes from a human donor in good health. In nucleotides, the CDR3 is TGTGCCAGCAGCTTCGGAGGCGAGGAGACCCAGTACTTC. It encodes CASSFGGEETQYF.